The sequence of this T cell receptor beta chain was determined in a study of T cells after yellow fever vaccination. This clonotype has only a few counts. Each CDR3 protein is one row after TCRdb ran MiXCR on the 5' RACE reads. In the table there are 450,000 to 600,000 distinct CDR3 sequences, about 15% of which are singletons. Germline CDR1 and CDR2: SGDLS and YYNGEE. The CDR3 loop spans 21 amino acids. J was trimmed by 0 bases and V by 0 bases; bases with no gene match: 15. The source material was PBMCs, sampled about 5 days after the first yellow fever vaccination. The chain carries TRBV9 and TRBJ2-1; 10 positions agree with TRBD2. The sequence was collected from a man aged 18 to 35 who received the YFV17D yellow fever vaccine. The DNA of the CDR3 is TGTGCCAGCAGCGTAGTCCCCTTACTAGCGGGGACATTAAGCTCCTACAATGAGCAGTTCTTC. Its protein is CASSVVPLLAGTLSSYNEQFF.